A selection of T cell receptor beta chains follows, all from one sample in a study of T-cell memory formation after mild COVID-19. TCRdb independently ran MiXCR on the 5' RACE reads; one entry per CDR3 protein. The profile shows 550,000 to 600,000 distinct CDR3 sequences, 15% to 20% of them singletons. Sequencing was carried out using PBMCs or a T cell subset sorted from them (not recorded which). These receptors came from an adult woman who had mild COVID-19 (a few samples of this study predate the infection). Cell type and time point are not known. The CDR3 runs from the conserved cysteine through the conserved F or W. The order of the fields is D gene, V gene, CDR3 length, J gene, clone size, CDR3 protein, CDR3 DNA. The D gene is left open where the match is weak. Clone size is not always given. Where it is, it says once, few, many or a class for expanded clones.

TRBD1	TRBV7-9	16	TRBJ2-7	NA	CASSRRAGQGADEQYF	TGTGCCAGCAGCCGGCGGGCGGGACAGGGGGCGGACGAGCAGTACTTC
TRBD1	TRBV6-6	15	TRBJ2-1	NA	CASSYPGTGTNEQFF	TGTGCCAGCAGTTACCCCGGGACAGGGACGAATGAGCAGTTCTTC
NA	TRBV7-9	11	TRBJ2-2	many	CASSPPRELFF	TGTGCCAGCAGCCCCCCCAGGGAGCTGTTTTTT
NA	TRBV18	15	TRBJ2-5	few	CASSPLGNYQETQYF	TGTGCCAGCTCACCATTGGGCAACTACCAAGAGACCCAGTACTTC
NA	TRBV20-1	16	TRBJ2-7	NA	CSARPLPGRGSYEQYF	TGCAGTGCTAGACCCCTTCCCGGACGGGGATCCTACGAGCAGTACTTC
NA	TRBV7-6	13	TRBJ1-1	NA	CASSRAGAGNAFF	TGTGCCAGCAGCCGGGCGGGCGCAGGGAACGCTTTCTTT
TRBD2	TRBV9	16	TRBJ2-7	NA	CASSSLALAGREEQYF	TGTGCCAGCAGCTCCCTCGCACTAGCGGGGAGGGAAGAGCAGTACTTC
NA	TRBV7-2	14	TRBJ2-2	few	CASSLVKGVGELFF	TGTGCCAGCAGCTTAGTTAAGGGGGTAGGGGAGCTGTTTTTT
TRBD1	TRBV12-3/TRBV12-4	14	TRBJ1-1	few	CASSKDRVGTEAFF	TGTGCCAGCAGTAAGGACAGGGTCGGTACTGAAGCTTTCTTT
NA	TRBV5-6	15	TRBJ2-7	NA	CASSLVTLPRYEQYF	TGTGCCAGCAGCTTGGTAACCCTCCCCCGGTACGAGCAGTACTTC
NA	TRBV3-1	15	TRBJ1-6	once	CASSQGDPGNSPLHF	TGTGCCAGCAGCCAAGGGGACCCCGGGAATTCACCCCTCCACTTT
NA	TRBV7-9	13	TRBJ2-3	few	CASSRAGGDTQYF	TGTGCCAGCAGCCGGGCCGGGGGAGATACGCAGTATTTT
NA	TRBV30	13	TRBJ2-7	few	CAWSEIDGYEQYF	TGTGCCTGGAGTGAAATTGACGGTTACGAGCAGTACTTC
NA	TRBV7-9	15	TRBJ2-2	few	CASRRGDLNTGELFF	TGTGCCAGCAGACGCGGAGATCTAAACACCGGGGAGCTGTTTTTT
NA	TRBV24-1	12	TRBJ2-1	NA	CATSEGNNEQFF	TGTGCCACCAGTGAGGGGAACAATGAGCAGTTCTTC
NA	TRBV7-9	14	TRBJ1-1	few	CASSSHPRNTEAFF	TGTGCCAGCAGCTCCCATCCTAGGAACACTGAAGCTTTCTTT
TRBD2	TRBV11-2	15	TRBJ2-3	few	CASSLASGGRDTQYF	TGTGCCAGCAGCTTAGCTAGCGGGGGGCGAGATACGCAGTATTTT
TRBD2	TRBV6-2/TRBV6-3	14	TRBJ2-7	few	CATRTSGRGYEQYF	TGTGCCACGAGGACTAGCGGGAGGGGCTACGAGCAGTACTTC
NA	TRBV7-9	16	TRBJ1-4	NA	CASSTSLDPTNEKLFF	TGTGCCAGCAGCACAAGCTTGGACCCAACTAATGAAAAACTGTTTTTT
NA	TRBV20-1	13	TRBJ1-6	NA	CSAERGGNSPLHF	TGCAGTGCAGAGCGGGGGGGTAATTCACCCCTCCACTTT
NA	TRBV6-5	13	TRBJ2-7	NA	CASSPGLLYEQYF	TGTGCCAGCAGTCCGGGACTTCTCTACGAGCAGTACTTC
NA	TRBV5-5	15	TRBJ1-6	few	CASSPSPQTYSPLHF	TGTGCCAGCAGCCCTTCGCCACAGACCTATTCACCCCTCCACTTT
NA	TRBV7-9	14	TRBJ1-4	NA	CASSFGSSGEKLFF	TGTGCCAGCAGCTTTGGCAGCTCGGGTGAAAAACTGTTTTTT
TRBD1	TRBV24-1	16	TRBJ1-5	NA	CATSDPGTGGNQPQHF	TGTGCCACCAGTGATCCAGGGACAGGGGGTAATCAGCCCCAGCATTTT
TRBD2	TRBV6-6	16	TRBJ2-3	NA	CASSPTSGGVGDTQYF	TGTGCCAGCAGTCCTACTAGCGGGGGAGTCGGAGATACGCAGTATTTT
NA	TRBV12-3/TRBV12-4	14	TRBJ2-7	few	CASTLAPSSYEQYF	TGTGCCAGCACCCTAGCACCAAGCTCCTACGAGCAGTACTTC
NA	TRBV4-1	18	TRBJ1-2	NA	CASSQAGADSLANYGYTF	TGCGCCAGCAGCCAAGCGGGGGCGGACTCTCTAGCTAACTATGGCTACACCTTC
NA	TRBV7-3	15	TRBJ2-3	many	CASSLGGHLRDTQYF	TGTGCCAGCAGCTTAGGGGGGCATTTGAGAGATACGCAGTATTTT
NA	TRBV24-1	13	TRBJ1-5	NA	CATSDSVEQPQHF	TGTGCCACCAGTGATTCAGTGGAGCAGCCCCAGCATTTT
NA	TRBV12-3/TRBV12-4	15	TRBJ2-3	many	CASSPRERFTDTQYF	TGTGCCAGCAGTCCGAGGGAGCGGTTCACAGATACGCAGTATTTT
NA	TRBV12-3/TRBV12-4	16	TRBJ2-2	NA	CASSPPPGRGVGELFF	TGTGCCAGCAGCCCTCCCCCGGGACGCGGGGTCGGGGAGCTGTTTTTT
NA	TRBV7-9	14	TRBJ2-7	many	CASSLSGAPYEQYF	TGTGCCAGCAGCTTGTCCGGGGCCCCCTACGAGCAGTACTTC
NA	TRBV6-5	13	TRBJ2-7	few	CASSFLSLGEQYF	TGTGCCAGCAGTTTTCTCTCCCTCGGCGAGCAGTACTTC
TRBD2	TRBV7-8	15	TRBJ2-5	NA	CASSWELAGGGTQYF	TGTGCCAGCAGCTGGGAGCTAGCGGGTGGGGGGACCCAGTACTTC
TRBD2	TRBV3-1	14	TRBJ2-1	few	CASSQTSGVGEQFF	TGTGCCAGCAGCCAAACTAGCGGGGTTGGTGAGCAGTTCTTC
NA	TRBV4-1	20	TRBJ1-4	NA	CASSPNGGPADSHINEKLFF	TGCGCCAGCAGCCCGAATGGAGGCCCGGCGGACAGCCACATAAATGAAAAACTGTTTTTT